What follows are 9 T cell receptor beta chains derived from one specimen sequenced in a study of blood T cells in healthy people across ages. Combining a sample-barcoded 5' primer with a J-beta primer mix, a second PCR ran for roughly 7 to 11 cycles. MiXCR was run by TCRdb on the 5' RACE reads, yielding one entry per CDR3 protein. The sample shows about 780,000 distinct CDR3 sequences, approximately 24% of them seen only once. These data also formed part of another study, on T cells of mothers and their children.

Sequencing used blood. These receptors originate from a boy between 10 and 17 years old in good health.

The J gene is TRBJ2-1, the V gene TRBV12-3 or TRBV12-4; 8 positions match TRBD2. This CDR3 region has 14 residues. V was clipped by 2 bases and J by 8 bases; unmatched bases: 5. The CDR3 spells CASSLTGGLYEQFF. CDR3 in DNA: TGTGCCAGCAGTTTAACGGGGGGGCTCTATGAGCAGTTCTTC.

This clonotype was counted many times. The V call is TRBV6-8, the J call TRBJ1-6; D perhaps matches TRBD1 (6 bases). The CDR3 has 13 amino acids. CDR1 MNHGY and CDR2 SAAAGT come from the germline V gene. V lost 6 bases to trimming and J lost 8 bases, with 11 bases between them. CDR3 residues: CASRINRDSPLHF. The CDR3 DNA is TGTGCCAGCAGGATCAACAGGGATTCACCCCTCCACTTT.

The genes are TRBV15 and TRBJ2-5; D perhaps matches TRBD1 (6 bases). The closer fit of TRBJ2-1 to the DNA end suggests the J call may be wrong. The CDR3 spans 12 residues. Germline CDR1 LNHNV, CDR2 YYDKDF (reference sequence). In DNA, the CDR3 is TGTGCCACCGCCAGGGGACGGGGTGAGCAGTTCTTC. Its protein product is CATARGRGEQFF.

The rearrangement uses TRBV9 and TRBJ2-7, with a possible D match to TRBD1 (6 bases). Germline CDR1 SGDLS, CDR2 YYNGEE. The CDR3 loop spans 15 amino acids. The germline V and J ends were trimmed by 0 bases and 3 bases, with 13 bases remaining between them. CDR3 in DNA: TGTGCCAGCAGCGTAGGAAGACAGGCGGTCTACGAGCAGTACTTC. Protein: CASSVGRQAVYEQYF.

The rearrangement uses TRBV7-2 and TRBJ2-3; D gene unclear. This CDR3 has 15 amino acids. With 1 base removed from V and 2 bases from J, the gap between germline ends came to 10 bases. CDR1 and CDR2 (germline): SGHTA, FQGNSA. CDR3 loop: CASSLGGTYTDTQYF. In DNA form, the CDR3 reads TGTGCCAGCAGCTTAGGAGGAACATACACAGATACGCAGTATTTT.

The chain combines TRBV28 with TRBJ2-5; TRBD1 aligns across 11 bases. The CDR3 totals 15 residues. J was trimmed by 4 bases and V by 5 bases; bases with no gene match: 6. CDR1 and CDR2 (germline): MDHEN, SYDVKM. This chain's CDR3 is CASSTRTGGGETQYF. For the CDR3, the DNA is TGTGCCAGCAGTACCCGGACAGGGGGCGGAGAGACCCAGTACTTC.

This chain links TRBV5-1 with TRBJ1-1; the D is unclear. CDR1 SGHRS and CDR2 YFSETQ come from the germline V gene. This CDR3 spans 12 amino acids. V dropped 2 bases and J dropped 10 bases, with 12 bases sitting between them. The CDR3 DNA reads TGCGCCAGCAGCTTTCTCCCAGGAGTAGCTTTCTTT. Translating gives CASSFLPGVAFF.

The rearrangement joins TRBV7-3 to TRBJ2-5; D possibly corresponds to TRBD2 (5 bases). V was shortened by 5 bases and J by 4 bases, with 11 bases between the two germline ends. The CDR3 is 13 amino acids. Germline V gene data show CDR1 as SGHTA and CDR2 as FQGTGA. The CDR3 spells CASSRTEIETQYF. CDR3 DNA: TGTGCCAGCAGCCGGACTGAGATAGAGACCCAGTACTTC.

CDR3 nucleotide sequence: TGTGCCAGCAGCCGCCCAGGAAGGGGGCGACAGCCCCAGCATTTT. This gives the protein CASSRPGRGRQPQHF. The V gene is TRBV25-1, the J gene TRBJ1-5; TRBD1 matches 7 bases. The CDR3 sequence is 15 residues long. Germline values: CDR1 MGHDK, CDR2 SYGVNS. V lost 6 bases, J lost 7 bases, and 12 bases stayed unmatched.